This T cell receptor (beta chain) comes out of a study of T cell repertoires in cytomegalovirus infection. Overall study: Public TCR beta signature analysis indicated the presence of both CMV infection and matching HLA type. Overall study findings and caveats: Identification of carriers of CMV plus the relevant HLA was achieved through cumulative public TCR beta family frequency. The study found HLA-C-restricted CMV-specific TCR beta clonotypes dominating the ex vivo response.

TCRdb reprocessed the reads via MiXCR and lists one record per CDR3 protein. The sample has 100,000 to 150,000 distinct CDR3 sequences, 25% to 35% seen once. The sample holds a few counts of this clonotype. Its target is not known. Sequenced material: CD8+ T cells from cultured PBMCs, taken from culture after CMV antigen stimulation. The clonotype was recovered from a human donor in good health (CMV status not recorded). Some clones in this sample may be carry-over from other donors' samples.

DNA of the CDR3: TGCGCCAGCAGCCAAGAAATGCTTCAGCCCCAGCATTTT. This codes for CASSQEMLQPQHF. This rearrangement joins TRBV4-1 to TRBJ1-5; no reliable D call. Germline CDR1 MGHRA, CDR2 YSYEKL. V lost 0 bases and J 6 bases, leaving 6 bases between the germline ends. The CDR3 spans 13 residues.